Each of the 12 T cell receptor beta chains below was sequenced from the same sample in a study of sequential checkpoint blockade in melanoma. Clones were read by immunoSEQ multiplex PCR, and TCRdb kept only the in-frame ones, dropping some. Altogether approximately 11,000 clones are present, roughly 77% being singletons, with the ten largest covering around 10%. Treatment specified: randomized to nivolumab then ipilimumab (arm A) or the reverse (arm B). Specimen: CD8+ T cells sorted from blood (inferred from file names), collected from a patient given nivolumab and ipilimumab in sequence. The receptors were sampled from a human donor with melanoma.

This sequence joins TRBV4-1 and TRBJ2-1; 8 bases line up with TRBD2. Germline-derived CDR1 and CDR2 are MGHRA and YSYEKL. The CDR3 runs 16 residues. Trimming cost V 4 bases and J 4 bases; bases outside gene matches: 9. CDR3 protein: CASSLTSGPSYNEQFF. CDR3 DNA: TGCGCCAGCAGCCTAACTAGCGGCCCTTCATACAATGAGCAGTTCTTC.

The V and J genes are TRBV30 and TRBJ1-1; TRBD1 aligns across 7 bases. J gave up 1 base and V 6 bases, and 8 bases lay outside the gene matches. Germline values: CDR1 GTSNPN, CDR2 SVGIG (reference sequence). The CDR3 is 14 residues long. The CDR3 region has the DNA TGTGCCTGTTGGGGTGGGACAGCGAACACTGAAGCTTTCTTT. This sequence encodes CACWGGTANTEAFF.

CDR3 in amino acids: CASSLLAGGPNEQFF. DNA for the CDR3: TGTGCCAGCAGCCTACTAGCGGGAGGGCCTAATGAGCAGTTCTTC. The chain joins TRBV27 to TRBJ2-1; 13 bases are shared with TRBD2. This CDR3 is built from 15 residues. J lost 7 bases, V lost 6 bases, and 6 bases had no gene match. Per the germline V gene, CDR1 is MNHEY and CDR2 is SMNVEV (reference sequence).

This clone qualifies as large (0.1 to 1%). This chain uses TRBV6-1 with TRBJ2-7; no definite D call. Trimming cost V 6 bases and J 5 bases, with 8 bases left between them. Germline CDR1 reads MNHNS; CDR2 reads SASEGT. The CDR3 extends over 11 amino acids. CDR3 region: CASRLPDEQYF. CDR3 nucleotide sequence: TGTGCCAGCAGACTACCTGACGAGCAGTACTTC.

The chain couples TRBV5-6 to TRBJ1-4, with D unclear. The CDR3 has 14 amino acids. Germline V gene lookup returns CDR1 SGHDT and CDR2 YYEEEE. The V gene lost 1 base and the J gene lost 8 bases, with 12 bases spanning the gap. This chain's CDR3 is CASSLRMGREKLFF. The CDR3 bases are TGTGCCAGCAGCTTGCGAATGGGGAGGGAAAAACTGTTTTTT.

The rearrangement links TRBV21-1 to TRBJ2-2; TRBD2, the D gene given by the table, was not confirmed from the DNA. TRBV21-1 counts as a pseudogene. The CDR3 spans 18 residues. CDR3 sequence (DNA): TGTGCCAGCAGCAAAGTGAACGGCGGGAGGGCTTACACCGGGGAGCTGTTTTTT. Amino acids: CASSKVNGGRAYTGELFF.

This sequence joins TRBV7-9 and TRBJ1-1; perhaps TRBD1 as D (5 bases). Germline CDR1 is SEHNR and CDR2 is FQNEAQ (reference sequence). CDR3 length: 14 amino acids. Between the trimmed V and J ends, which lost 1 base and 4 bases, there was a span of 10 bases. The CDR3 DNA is TGTGCCAGCAGCTTAGTCATCAGGGCCACTGAAGCTTTCTTT. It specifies CASSLVIRATEAFF.

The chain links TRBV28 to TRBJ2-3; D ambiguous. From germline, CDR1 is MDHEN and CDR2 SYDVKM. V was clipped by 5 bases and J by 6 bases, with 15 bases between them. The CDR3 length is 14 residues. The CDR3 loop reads CASSIPYLADTQYF. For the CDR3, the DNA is TGTGCCAGCAGTATCCCTTACCTCGCGGATACGCAGTATTTT.

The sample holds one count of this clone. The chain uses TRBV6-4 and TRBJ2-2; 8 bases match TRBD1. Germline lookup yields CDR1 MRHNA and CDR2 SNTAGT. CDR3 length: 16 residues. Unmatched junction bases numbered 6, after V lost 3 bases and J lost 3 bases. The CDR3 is CASSEQGARDTGELFF. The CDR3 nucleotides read TGTGCCAGCAGTGAGCAGGGGGCGCGGGACACCGGGGAGCTGTTTTTT.

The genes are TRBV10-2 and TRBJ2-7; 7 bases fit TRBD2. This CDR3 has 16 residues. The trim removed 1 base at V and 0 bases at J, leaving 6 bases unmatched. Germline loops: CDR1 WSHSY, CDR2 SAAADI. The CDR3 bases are TGCGCCAGCAGTGAGTGGCTAGCGGATCCCTCCTACGAGCAGTACTTC. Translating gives CASSEWLADPSYEQYF.

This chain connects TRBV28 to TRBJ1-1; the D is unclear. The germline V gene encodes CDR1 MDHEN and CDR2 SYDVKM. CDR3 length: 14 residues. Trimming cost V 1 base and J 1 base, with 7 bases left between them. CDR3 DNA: TGTGCCAGCAGTTTATCACAGCAGAACACTGAAGCTTTCTTT. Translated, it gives CASSLSQQNTEAFF. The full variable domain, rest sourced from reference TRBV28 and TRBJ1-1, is DVKVTQSSRYLVKRTGEKVFLECVQDMDHENMFWYRQDPGLGLRLIYFSYDVKMKEKGDIPEGYSVSREKKERFSLILESASTNQTSMYLCASSLSQQNTEAFFGQGTRLTVV.

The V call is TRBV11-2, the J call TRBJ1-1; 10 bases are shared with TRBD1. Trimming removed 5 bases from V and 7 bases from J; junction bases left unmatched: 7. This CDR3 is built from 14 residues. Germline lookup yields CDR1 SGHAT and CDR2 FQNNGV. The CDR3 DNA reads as TGTGCCAGCAGCATCCGGACAGGGGGTCTTGAAGCTTTCTTT. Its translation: CASSIRTGGLEAFF. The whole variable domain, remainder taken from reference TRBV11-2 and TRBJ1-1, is EAGVAQSPRYKIIEKRQSVAFWCNPISGHATLYWYQQILGQGPKLLIQFQNNGVVDDSQLPKDRFSAERLKGVDSTLKIQPAKLEDSAVYLCASSIRTGGLEAFFGQGTRLTVV.